Shown below are 25 T cell receptor beta chains from a single sample sequenced in a study of identifying expanded T cells in peripheral blood. Some clones are missing from TCRdb's copy, which holds only in-frame ones; the method was immunoSEQ multiplex PCR. The sample lists 60,000 to 70,000 clones, 80% to 90% occurring once. The specimen sequenced was blood. The receptors stem from a person aged 18-70 years in good health.

This chain joins TRBV28 and TRBJ1-1, with 9 bases aligning to TRBD1. The CDR3 is 15 amino acids. Germline V gene data show CDR1 as MDHEN and CDR2 as SYDVKM. V shed 6 bases, J shed 3 bases, and the junction held 8 bases outside the gene matches. The CDR3 nucleotides read TGTGCCAGCAGCTTTCCGGGACAGGGATACACTGAAGCTTTCTTT. This codes for CASSFPGQGYTEAFF.

This chain joins TRBV14 and TRBJ1-4; D is uncertain. Germline values: CDR1 SGHDN, CDR2 FVKESK. The CDR3 runs to 16 residues. The V and J ends lost 0 bases and 7 bases respectively, with 15 bases between them. CDR3 sequence (DNA): TGTGCCAGCAGCCAAGATGCGGGTTTTGGGAGTGAAAAACTGTTTTTT. Its translation: CASSQDAGFGSEKLFF.

This clone was recorded once. This chain links TRBV12-5 with TRBJ2-1; maybe TRBD2 (6 bases). This CDR3 spans 14 amino acids. CDR1 is LGHNT and CDR2 is FRNRAP in the germline V gene. Trimming removed 7 bases from V and 4 bases from J, with 14 bases in between. This CDR3 reads CASARGGRYNEQFF. The CDR3 bases are TGTGCTAGTGCGAGGGGAGGCAGGTACAATGAGCAGTTCTTC.

This clone was detected ten times or more. The J gene is TRBJ2-7, the V gene TRBV6-1; 11 nucleotides line up with TRBD1. The CDR3 runs to 16 residues. Germline V gene data show CDR1 as MNHNS and CDR2 as SASEGT. V gave up 3 bases and J gave up 5 bases; unmatched junction bases: 9. The CDR3 DNA follows: TGTGCCAGCAGTGATAACGTGGGACAGGGGGGCGACGAGCAGTACTTC. Translated: CASSDNVGQGGDEQYF.

The rearrangement joins TRBV11-3 to TRBJ2-1; the D is unclear. CDR1 and CDR2 (germline): SGHNT, YENEEA. The CDR3 sequence is 12 residues long. Trimming pared 1 base from V and 6 bases from J, leaving 4 bases between. The CDR3 spells CASSLVANEQFF. Here the CDR3 DNA reads TGTGCCAGCAGCTTAGTGGCCAATGAGCAGTTCTTC.

The chain recombines TRBV2 with TRBJ2-7; perhaps TRBD2 as D (6 bases). The CDR3 is 14 amino acids. From germline, CDR1 is SNHLY and CDR2 FYNNEI. Between the trimmed V and J ends, which lost 4 bases and 7 bases, there was a span of 17 bases. The CDR3 sequence is CASSVPGLPGEQYF. As DNA, the CDR3 is TGTGCCAGCAGTGTGCCGGGACTTCCCGGGGAGCAGTACTTC.

V is TRBV2 and J is TRBJ2-7; D ambiguous. The CDR3 consists of 16 residues. Deletions cut 3 bases from V and 0 bases from J, with 15 bases between. Germline V gene data show CDR1 as SNHLY and CDR2 as FYNNEI. CDR3 residues: CASSDVNILYSYEQYF. DNA for the CDR3: TGTGCCAGCAGTGATGTGAATATTCTTTACTCCTACGAGCAGTACTTC.

This chain links TRBV6-1 with TRBJ2-7, with TRBD1 identical over 9 bases. This CDR3 has 14 amino acids. Trimming at V came to 1 base and at J to 9 bases, leaving 7 bases not matched to a gene. Germline V gene sequence: CDR1 MNHNS, CDR2 SASEGT. The CDR3 loop is CASSEVDRGRGQYF. The DNA of the CDR3 is TGTGCCAGCAGTGAAGTGGACAGGGGCCGGGGGCAGTACTTC.

V is TRBV4-3 and J is TRBJ2-6, with D unresolved. Germline loops: CDR1 LGHNA, CDR2 YSLEER. V was trimmed by 3 bases and J by 4 bases, leaving 13 bases between them. The CDR3 consists of 16 residues. CDR3 loop: CASSQFSGSGANVLTF. DNA for the CDR3: TGCGCCAGCAGCCAGTTCTCAGGATCCGGGGCCAACGTCCTGACTTTC.

A single count supports this clone. The genes are TRBV2 and TRBJ1-5; no definite D call. The CDR3 covers 11 residues. Germline values: CDR1 SNHLY, CDR2 FYNNEI. V lost 6 bases and J lost 6, with 6 bases in between. CDR3 sequence reads: CASSFSQPQHF. CDR3 nucleotide sequence: TGTGCCAGCAGCTTCAGTCAGCCCCAGCATTTT.

V and J are TRBV7-2 and TRBJ2-2, with D maybe TRBD2 (7 bases). Germline V CDR1 and CDR2: SGHTA, FQGNSA. This CDR3 has 14 amino acids. V lost 3 bases and J 5 bases, leaving 10 bases between the germline ends. As DNA, the CDR3 is TGTGCCAGCAGCTTCGGGGGGCATACCGGGGAGCTGTTTTTT. As protein: CASSFGGHTGELFF.

The J gene is TRBJ1-2, the V gene TRBV5-1; TRBD1 aligns across 8 bases. The J segment lost 4 bases and the V segment lost 0 bases, leaving 5 bases of the junction unmatched. The V gene's germline CDR1 is SGHRS and CDR2 YFSETQ. The CDR3 is 15 amino acids. The CDR3 DNA is TGCGCCAGCAGCTTGGCCGGACAGGGAGGCTATGGCTACACCTTC. Protein sequence: CASSLAGQGGYGYTF. The full variable domain, with the rest looked up from reference TRBV5-1 and TRBJ1-2, is KAGVTQTPRYLIKTRGQQVTLSCSPISGHRSVSWYQQTPGQGLQFLFEYFSETQRNKGNFPGRFSGRQFSNSRSEMNVSTLELGDSALYLCASSLAGQGGYGYTFGSGTRLTVV.

This sequence joins TRBV6-4 and TRBJ2-2, with TRBD2 as a possible D gene (5 bases). The germline V and J ends were trimmed by 4 bases and 4 bases, with 7 bases remaining between them. CDR3 length: 13 amino acids. The germline V gene has CDR1 MRHNA and CDR2 SNTAGT. The CDR3 DNA reads TGTGCCAGCAGTGCGGGGAGCACCGGGGAGCTGTTTTTT. Residues: CASSAGSTGELFF.

V is TRBV19 and J is TRBJ2-3, with D perhaps TRBD1 (6 bases). The CDR3 is 13 amino acids. CDR1 and CDR2 (germline): LNHDA, SQIVND (reference sequence). V lost 6 bases and J lost 2, with 9 bases in between. The CDR3 DNA is TGTGCCAGTAGACCAGGGGTCACAGATACGCAGTATTTT. Its protein is CASRPGVTDTQYF.

This clone qualifies as medium-sized. This chain joins TRBV7-9 and TRBJ1-3; no reliable D call. The V gene lost 1 base and the J gene lost 0 bases, with 13 bases spanning the gap. The V gene's germline CDR1 is SEHNR and CDR2 FQNEAQ (reference sequence). The CDR3 covers 17 residues. CDR3 sequence: CASSLVFSGDSGNTIYF. The DNA of the CDR3 is TGTGCCAGCAGCTTAGTCTTTAGCGGGGACTCTGGAAACACCATATATTTT.

V and J are TRBV14 and TRBJ2-7; D might be TRBD1 (6 bases). CDR1 SGHDN and CDR2 FVKESK come from the germline V gene. CDR3 length: 15 amino acids. Between the trimmed V and J ends, which lost 1 base and 0 bases, there was a span of 10 bases. Here the CDR3 reads CASSQVETGSYEQYF. The CDR3 nucleotides read TGTGCCAGCAGCCAAGTTGAGACAGGCTCCTACGAGCAGTACTTC. Full variable domain (remainder filled in from reference TRBV14 and TRBJ2-7): EAGVTQFPSHSVIEKGQTVTLRCDPISGHDNLYWYRRVMGKEIKFLLHFVKESKQDESGMPNNRFLAERTGGTYSTLKVQPAELEDSGVYFCASSQVETGSYEQYFGPGTRLTVT.

The chain combines TRBV7-8 with TRBJ2-5, with 10 bases lining up with TRBD2. The CDR3 is 15 residues long. Germline V gene data show CDR1 as SGHVS and CDR2 as FQNEAQ. The trim removed 1 base at V and 5 bases at J, leaving 4 bases unmatched. The CDR3 bases are TGTGCCAGCAGCTTAGTGCTAGCGGGAGCCGAGACCCAGTACTTC. Encoded protein: CASSLVLAGAETQYF.

The chain has TRBV19 and TRBJ1-5; 8 nucleotides match TRBD1. CDR1 LNHDA and CDR2 SQIVND come from the germline V gene (reference sequence). This CDR3 has 13 residues. Unmatched junction bases numbered 6, after V lost 8 bases and J lost 6 bases. The CDR3 sequence: CASAGGGVQPQHF. For the CDR3, the DNA is TGTGCCAGTGCAGGGGGCGGCGTTCAGCCCCAGCATTTT.

The chain combines TRBV5-1 with TRBJ1-5; D gene unclear. CDR3 length: 15 amino acids. The germline CDR1 and CDR2 sequences are SGHRS and YFSETQ. V lost 2 bases to trimming and J lost 0 bases, with 9 bases between them. The CDR3, as DNA: TGCGCCAGCAGCTTCGGGTTCGATAGCAATCAGCCCCAGCATTTT. Translated, it gives CASSFGFDSNQPQHF.

The chain recombines TRBV28 with TRBJ2-7, with D hard to call. The germline gives CDR1 MDHEN, CDR2 SYDVKM. The ends were cut back, 7 bases at V and 0 bases at J, with 4 bases in the middle. The CDR3 loop spans 11 amino acids. As DNA, the CDR3 is TGTGCCAGCACCTCCTCCTACGAGCAGTACTTC. Translating it yields CASTSSYEQYF.

This rearrangement joins TRBV9 to TRBJ1-1; 7 bases fit TRBD1. V trimming: 4 bases; J trimming: 3 bases; junction bases outside the gene matches: 9. Germline V lookup: CDR1 SGDLS, CDR2 YYNGEE. CDR3 length: 15 amino acids. The CDR3 region is CASSTSTGLDTEAFF. CDR3 coding DNA: TGTGCCAGCAGCACATCGACAGGGTTGGACACTGAAGCTTTCTTT.

V usage is TRBV19 and J usage is TRBJ1-1; D perhaps matches TRBD1 (5 bases). V lost 7 bases and J 2 bases, leaving 14 bases between the germline ends. Germline V gene sequence: CDR1 LNHDA, CDR2 SQIVND (reference sequence). This CDR3 has 14 amino acids. CDR3 in amino acids: CASIARDLNTEAFF. CDR3 DNA: TGTGCCAGTATCGCTCGGGACCTTAACACTGAAGCTTTCTTT.

The CDR3, as DNA: TGTGCCAGCAGCTCCGAGGGAACCTACTACGAGCAGTACTTC. Encoded protein: CASSSEGTYYEQYF. The V gene is TRBV7-9, the J gene TRBJ2-7; possible D gene TRBD2, 5 bases. Trimming took 4 bases from V and 3 from J, leaving 13 bases between them. CDR3 length: 14 amino acids. Germline V gene lookup returns CDR1 SEHNR and CDR2 FQNEAQ (reference sequence).

The CDR3 loop reads CASSEISGGGKETQYF. The CDR3 DNA sequence: TGTGCCAGCAGTGAGATTAGCGGGGGTGGGAAAGAGACCCAGTACTTC. The chain combines TRBV6-1 with TRBJ2-5; 9 bases fit TRBD2. CDR1 is MNHNS, CDR2 SASEGT, per germline. V lost 3 bases and J lost 3; bases outside the gene matches: 8. The length of the CDR3 is 16 residues.

The rearrangement links TRBV28 to TRBJ2-3; a weak D match, TRBD2 (6 bases). The CDR3 length is 15 residues. V was clipped by 2 bases and J by 3 bases, with 12 bases between them. The germline CDR1 and CDR2 sequences are MDHEN and SYDVKM. CDR3 nucleotide sequence: TGTGCCAGCAGTTTACCTAGCGTCAGGACAGATACGCAGTATTTT. This gives the protein CASSLPSVRTDTQYF.